The 25 T cell receptor beta chains given below trace back to one sample, sequenced in a study of blood T cell repertoires in COVID-19. The table came from immunoSEQ multiplex PCR; TCRdb's copy has only in-frame clones and leaves some out. The sample records 150,000 or so clones, more than 70% being singletons. The sequencing sample was made of peripheral blood. These receptors all come from a woman aged 55-69 years with acute or convalescent COVID-19.

This clone has a single count. The chain has TRBV6-2 or TRBV6-3 and TRBJ2-3, with D tentatively TRBD2 (5 bases). The CDR3 has 13 residues. Germline CDR1 and CDR2: MNHEY and SVGEGT. Trimming removed 6 bases from V and 8 bases from J, with 15 bases in between. CDR3 coding DNA: TGTGCCAGCAGCGGGGTGGCTAGCAGTACGCAGTATTTT. Translation: CASSGVASSTQYF.

V is TRBV19 and J is TRBJ1-4, with 7 nucleotides matching TRBD1. The CDR3 is 16 residues long. The germline V gene encodes CDR1 LNHDA and CDR2 SQIVND (reference sequence). The trim removed 6 bases at V and 5 bases at J, leaving 12 bases unmatched. The CDR3 DNA follows: TGTGCCAGTAGCTTTACGACAGGGCACCCCAATGAAAAACTGTTTTTT. Amino acid sequence: CASSFTTGHPNEKLFF.

This clone was seen a handful of times. The chain uses TRBV7-3 and TRBJ2-6; 8 nucleotides line up with TRBD1. The germline V gene has CDR1 SGHTA and CDR2 FQGTGA. The ends lost 1 base at V and 2 bases at J; junction bases unmatched: 7. This CDR3 has 18 amino acids. The DNA of the CDR3 is TGTGCCAGCAGCTTAAATTTTCAGGGGGCCGCTGGGGCCAACGTCCTGACTTTC. Amino acid sequence: CASSLNFQGAAGANVLTF.

The chain uses TRBV27 and TRBJ1-6, with D possibly being TRBD1 (5 bases). The CDR3 is 15 amino acids. The V gene lost 7 bases and the J gene lost 10 bases, with 20 bases spanning the gap. The germline V gene encodes CDR1 MNHEY and CDR2 SMNVEV (reference sequence). CDR3 residues: CASIADGGAGSPLHF. The CDR3 coding sequence is TGTGCCAGCATCGCGGATGGAGGGGCGGGATCACCCCTCCACTTT.

V is TRBV27 and J is TRBJ1-6, with 9 bases that match TRBD1. Germline assignment: CDR1 MNHEY and CDR2 SMNVEV (reference sequence). This CDR3 has 15 amino acids. After removal of 3 bases from V and 11 bases from J, the junction contained 8 bases not matched to a gene. CDR3 DNA sequence: TGTGCCAGCAGTTTCGTGACAGGGGGTCGGGCACCCCTCCACTTT. Amino acid sequence: CASSFVTGGRAPLHF.

The sample holds a few counts of this clone. The genes are TRBV6-5 and TRBJ1-2; D perhaps matches TRBD1 (6 bases). The germline V gene encodes CDR1 MNHEY and CDR2 SVGAGI. Trimming removed 2 bases at V and 4 bases at J, with 14 bases between. The CDR3 spans 15 residues. The CDR3 reads CASSYTDRSFYGYTF. The CDR3 DNA reads as TGTGCCAGCAGTTACACGGACAGATCCTTCTATGGCTACACCTTC.

The chain employs TRBV5-1 and TRBJ2-3; TRBD2 matches at 9 bases. Germline V CDR1 and CDR2: SGHRS, YFSETQ. The CDR3 extends over 16 amino acids. The ends lost 0 bases at V and 6 bases at J; junction bases unmatched: 8. The chain's CDR3 is CASSLGAGGPSDTQYF. Written as DNA, the CDR3 is TGCGCCAGCAGCTTGGGGGCGGGGGGGCCTAGCGATACGCAGTATTTT.

The V gene is TRBV28, the J gene TRBJ2-7, with TRBD1 matching 8 bases. CDR3 length: 15 residues. The V gene end was trimmed by 6 bases and the J gene end by 0 bases; junction bases not matched to a gene: 7. Germline CDR1 MDHEN, CDR2 SYDVKM. CDR3 DNA: TGTGCCAGCAGCCCCCCGGGACAGGACTCCTACGAGCAGTACTTC. It codes for CASSPPGQDSYEQYF.

The chain combines TRBV3-1 (or the pseudogene TRBV3-2) with TRBJ2-2; D may be TRBD2 (6 bases). This CDR3 spans 19 amino acids. The ends were cut back, 0 bases at V and 2 bases at J, with 19 bases in the middle. Per the germline V gene, CDR1 is LGHDT and CDR2 is YNNKEL (reference sequence). The CDR3 sequence: CASSQEWGTLLVNTGELFF. In nucleotides, the CDR3 is TGTGCCAGCAGCCAAGAGTGGGGGACTCTCCTCGTAAACACCGGGGAGCTGTTTTTT.

The J gene is TRBJ2-6, the V gene TRBV18, with 13 bases matching TRBD2. This CDR3 region has 19 residues. Germline CDR1 and CDR2: KGHSH and LQKENI. V gave up 6 bases and J gave up 0 bases; unmatched junction bases: 8. The DNA of the CDR3 is TGTGCCAGCTCTCTAGGACTAGCGGGGGCCCTCTCTGGGGCCAACGTCCTGACTTTC. Protein sequence: CASSLGLAGALSGANVLTF.

The V call is TRBV29-1, the J call TRBJ2-5; D may be TRBD1 (5 bases). The germline gives CDR1 SQVTM, CDR2 ANQGSEA. The CDR3 is 15 residues long. Trimming stripped 2 bases from V and 3 bases from J, with 16 bases between. CDR3 sequence: CSVEIAQVNKETQYF. For the CDR3, the DNA is TGCAGCGTTGAAATCGCACAGGTCAACAAAGAGACCCAGTACTTC.

V gene TRBV3-1 (or the pseudogene TRBV3-2) combines with J gene TRBJ2-2; D is possibly TRBD2 (5 bases). The CDR3 extends over 14 amino acids. Germline CDR1 is LGHDT and CDR2 is YNNKEL (reference sequence). Trimming took off 1 base at V and 7 bases at J, with 10 bases between the two ends. The CDR3 coding sequence is TGTGCCAGCAGCCAAGTTAGACGGGGCGGGGAGCTGTTTTTT. Translating gives CASSQVRRGGELFF.

The V call is TRBV9, the J call TRBJ2-5; 8 bases agree with TRBD1. V was clipped by 0 bases and J by 2 bases; unmatched bases: 6. The CDR3 loop spans 16 amino acids. Germline V gene data show CDR1 as SGDLS and CDR2 as YYNGEE. For the CDR3, the DNA is TGTGCCAGCAGCGTAGGGACAGGGCGGCTACAAGAGACCCAGTACTTC. Translating gives CASSVGTGRLQETQYF.

CDR3 sequence: CASSSGVRGGSSQDTQYF. The CDR3 DNA follows: TGTGCCAGCAGCTCGGGGGTTCGCGGGGGGTCCTCACAAGATACGCAGTATTTT. The V and J genes are TRBV7-2 and TRBJ2-3, with 8 bases identical to TRBD2. Per the germline V gene, CDR1 is SGHTA and CDR2 is FQGNSA. The length of the CDR3 is 18 residues. The V and J ends lost 4 bases and 5 bases, in that order; junction bases with no gene match: 17.

The chain recombines TRBV7-8 with TRBJ2-7; D is possibly TRBD2 (6 bases). This CDR3 is built from 12 residues. Germline assignment: CDR1 SGHVS and CDR2 FQNEAQ. Trimming stripped 5 bases from V and 6 bases from J, with 11 bases between. The DNA of the CDR3 is TGTGCCAGCAGCCCCGGAGGGAGCGAGCAGTACTTC. Its translation is CASSPGGSEQYF.

This chain joins TRBV5-6 and TRBJ2-7, with 11 bases matching TRBD1. This CDR3 has 15 residues. Losses at the gene ends were 2 bases for V and 3 bases for J; bases not matched to a gene: 4. Germline loops: CDR1 SGHDT, CDR2 YYEEEE. The CDR3 coding sequence is TGTGCCAGCAGCTTTGCCGGGACAGGGGGCTACGAGCAGTACTTC. Protein sequence: CASSFAGTGGYEQYF.

The genes are TRBV27 and TRBJ2-7; the D gene is possibly TRBD1 (8 bases). V was cut by 4 bases and J by 5 bases, with 15 bases left in between. There are 14 residues in the CDR3. Germline CDR1 reads MNHEY; CDR2 reads SMNVEV (reference sequence). CDR3 in amino acids: CASSSQGGIDEQYF. Here the CDR3 DNA reads TGTGCCAGCAGTTCACAGGGGGGGATCGACGAGCAGTACTTC.

This clone occurred once. V is TRBV23-1 and J is TRBJ2-4; tentatively, D is TRBD1 (6 bases). TRBV23-1 is known as an ORF, though its function is uncertain. The germline V and J ends were trimmed by 3 bases and 0 bases, with 12 bases remaining between them. This CDR3 comprises 16 residues. The CDR3 DNA reads as TGCGCCAGCAGTCATCGGGACACGATAGCCAAAAACATTCAGTACTTC. It is translated as CASSHRDTIAKNIQYF.

This chain connects TRBV6-2 or TRBV6-3 to TRBJ2-5; 7 nucleotides match TRBD1. Germline-derived CDR1 and CDR2 are MNHEY and SVGEGT. The CDR3 has 15 amino acids. J lost 5 bases, V lost 2 bases, and 8 bases had no gene match. CDR3 DNA sequence: TGTGCCAGCAGTTACCACCAAGACAGGGTTGAGACCCAGTACTTC. This gives the protein CASSYHQDRVETQYF.

The chain carries TRBV5-4 and TRBJ1-2; 8 nucleotides line up with TRBD1. V shed 4 bases and J 8 bases; nucleotides not matched to a gene: 13. The CDR3 is 15 amino acids. Germline V lookup: CDR1 SGHNT, CDR2 YYREEE (reference sequence). The CDR3 DNA reads as TGTGCCAGCAGCCCTCATTCGGGACAGGTCGAAGGCTACACCTTC. Residues: CASSPHSGQVEGYTF.

The V and J genes are TRBV25-1 and TRBJ1-5, with a possible D match to TRBD1 (5 bases). Germline V gene sequence: CDR1 MGHDK, CDR2 SYGVNS. The CDR3 extends over 13 amino acids. V was clipped by 3 bases and J by 9 bases, with 12 bases between them. CDR3 in amino acids: CASSEGPSGPQHF. In DNA form, the CDR3 reads TGTGCCAGCAGTGAGGGGCCCTCAGGGCCCCAGCATTTT.

The rearrangement links TRBV5-4 to TRBJ1-1, with TRBD1 matching over 10 bases. The germline V gene encodes CDR1 SGHNT and CDR2 YYREEE (reference sequence). The CDR3 has 15 amino acids. Losses at the gene ends were 1 base for V and 6 bases for J; bases not matched to a gene: 6. CDR3 sequence reads: CASSLRRQGAAEAFF. The CDR3 nucleotides are TGTGCCAGCAGCTTGCGGCGACAGGGGGCCGCTGAAGCTTTCTTT.

The chain has TRBV27 and TRBJ1-2; TRBD1 matches at 7 bases. V lost 3 bases and J lost 3; bases outside the gene matches: 10. This CDR3 is 16 amino acids long. Germline CDR1 is MNHEY and CDR2 is SMNVEV (reference sequence). The chain's CDR3 is CASSFLRQGGDYGYTF. The DNA for the CDR3 is TGTGCCAGCAGTTTTCTTAGGCAGGGGGGAGACTATGGCTACACCTTC.

The table lists this clone with a count of one. J is TRBJ2-2 and V is TRBV18; D might be TRBD1 (5 bases). Germline lookup yields CDR1 KGHSH and CDR2 LQKENI. The CDR3 loop spans 16 amino acids. Trimming took off 1 base at V and 0 bases at J, with 9 bases between the two ends. The DNA for the CDR3 is TGTGCCAGCTCACCACGACAGCTTGCGAACACCGGGGAGCTGTTTTTT. This encodes CASSPRQLANTGELFF.

The gene calls are TRBV18 and TRBJ2-2; 9 bases map to TRBD1. V dropped 2 bases and J dropped 4; count of bases not matched to a gene: 2. There are 15 residues in the CDR3. Germline lookup yields CDR1 KGHSH and CDR2 LQKENI. CDR3 protein: CASSPSGQGTGELFF. In nucleotides, the CDR3 is TGTGCCAGCTCACCATCGGGACAGGGCACCGGGGAGCTGTTTTTT.